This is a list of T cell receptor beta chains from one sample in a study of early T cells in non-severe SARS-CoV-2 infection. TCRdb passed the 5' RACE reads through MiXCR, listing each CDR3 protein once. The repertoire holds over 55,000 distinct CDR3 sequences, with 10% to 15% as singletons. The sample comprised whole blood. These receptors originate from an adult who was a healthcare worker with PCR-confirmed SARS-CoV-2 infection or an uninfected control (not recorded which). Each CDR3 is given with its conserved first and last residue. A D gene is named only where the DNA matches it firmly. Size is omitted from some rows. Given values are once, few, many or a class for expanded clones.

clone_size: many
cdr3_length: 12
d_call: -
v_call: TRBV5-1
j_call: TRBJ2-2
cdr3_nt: TGCGCCAGCAGCCCAACAGTAACTGAGCTGTTTTTT
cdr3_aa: CASSPTVTELFF

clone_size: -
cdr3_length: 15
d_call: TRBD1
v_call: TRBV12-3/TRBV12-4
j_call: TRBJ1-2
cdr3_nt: TGTGCCAGCAGTTTCTTGGAAACAGGGGGCGATGGCTACACCTTC
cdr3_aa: CASSFLETGGDGYTF

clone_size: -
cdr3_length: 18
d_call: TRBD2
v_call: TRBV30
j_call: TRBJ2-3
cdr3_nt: TGTGCCTGGAGTGTACTGCGGACTAGCGGGAGGCACACAGATACGCAGTATTTT
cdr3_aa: CAWSVLRTSGRHTDTQYF

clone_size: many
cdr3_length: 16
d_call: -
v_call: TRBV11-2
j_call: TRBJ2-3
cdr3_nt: TGTGCCAGCAGCTTAGACCTAGCGAGGGGCCCAGATACGCAGTATTTT
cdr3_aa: CASSLDLARGPDTQYF

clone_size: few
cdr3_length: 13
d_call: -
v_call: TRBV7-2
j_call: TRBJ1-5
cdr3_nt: TGTGCCAGCAGCTCGGACGGCAATCAGCCCCAGCATTTT
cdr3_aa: CASSSDGNQPQHF

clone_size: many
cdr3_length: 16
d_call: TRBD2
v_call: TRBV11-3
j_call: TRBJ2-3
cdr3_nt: TGTGCCAGCAGCCCGGGACTAGCGGGAAGCACAGATACGCAGTATTTT
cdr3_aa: CASSPGLAGSTDTQYF

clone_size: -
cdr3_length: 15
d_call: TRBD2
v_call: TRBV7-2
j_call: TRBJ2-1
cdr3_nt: TGTGCCAGCAGCCCGGACGGCGGGAGAGCGAATGAGCAGTTCTTC
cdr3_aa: CASSPDGGRANEQFF

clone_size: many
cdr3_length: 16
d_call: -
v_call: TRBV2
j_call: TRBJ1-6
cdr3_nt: TGTGCCAGCAGTGAAGTCGAGGGGGGACTAAGATCACCCCTCCACTTT
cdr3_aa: CASSEVEGGLRSPLHF

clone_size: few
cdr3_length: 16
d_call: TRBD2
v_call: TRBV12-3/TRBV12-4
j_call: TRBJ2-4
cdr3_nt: TGTGCCAGCAGTTCCTGGACTAGCGGGGCCAAAAACATTCAGTACTTC
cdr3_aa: CASSSWTSGAKNIQYF

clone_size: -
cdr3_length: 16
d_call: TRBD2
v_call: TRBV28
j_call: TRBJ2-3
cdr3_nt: TGTGCCAGCAGTCTGCCGGGACTAGCTAGCACAGATACGCAGTATTTT
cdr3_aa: CASSLPGLASTDTQYF

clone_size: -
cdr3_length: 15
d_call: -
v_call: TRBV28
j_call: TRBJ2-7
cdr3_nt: TGTGCCAGCAGTCTCCTCGAGTTGGGCTCCTACGAGCAGTACTTC
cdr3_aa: CASSLLELGSYEQYF

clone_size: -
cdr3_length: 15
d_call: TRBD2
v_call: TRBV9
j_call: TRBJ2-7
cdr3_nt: TGTGCCAGCAGCCCCGGGACTATGGTCGGGTACGAGCAGTACTTC
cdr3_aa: CASSPGTMVGYEQYF

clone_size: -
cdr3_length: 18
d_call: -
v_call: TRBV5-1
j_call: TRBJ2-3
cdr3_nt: TGCGCCAGCAGCTTGGTACAGGGGGCCGAGCGGGGGACAGATACGCAGTATTTT
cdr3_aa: CASSLVQGAERGTDTQYF

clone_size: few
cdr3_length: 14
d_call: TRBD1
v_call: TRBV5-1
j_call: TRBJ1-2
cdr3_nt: TGCGCCAGCAGCTTGCCGGGACAGCCCTATGGCTACACCTTC
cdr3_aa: CASSLPGQPYGYTF

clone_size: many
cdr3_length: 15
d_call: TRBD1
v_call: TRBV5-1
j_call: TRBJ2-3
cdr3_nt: TGCGCCAGCAGCTTTGGAGACAGGGACACAGATACGCAGTATTTT
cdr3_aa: CASSFGDRDTDTQYF

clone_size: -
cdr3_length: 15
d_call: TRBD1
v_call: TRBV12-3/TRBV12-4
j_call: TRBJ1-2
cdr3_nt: TGTGCCAGCAGTCCCGGACAGGGGAGAAACTATGGCTACACCTTC
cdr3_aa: CASSPGQGRNYGYTF

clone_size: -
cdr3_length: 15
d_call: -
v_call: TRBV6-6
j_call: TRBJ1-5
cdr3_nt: TGTGCCAGCAGTTACAGGGACACACCCGGTCAGCCCCAGCATTTT
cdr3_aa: CASSYRDTPGQPQHF

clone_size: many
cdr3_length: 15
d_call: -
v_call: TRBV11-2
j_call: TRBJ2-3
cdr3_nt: TGTGCCAGCAGCCGGTGGCGGGGTTCCACAGATACGCAGTATTTT
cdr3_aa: CASSRWRGSTDTQYF

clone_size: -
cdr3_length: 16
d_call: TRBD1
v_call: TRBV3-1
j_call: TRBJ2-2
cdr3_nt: TGTGCCAGCAACTCAAACCGGGACAGCAACACCGGGGAGCTGTTTTTT
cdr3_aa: CASNSNRDSNTGELFF

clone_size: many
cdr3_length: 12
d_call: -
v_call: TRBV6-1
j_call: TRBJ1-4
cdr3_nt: TGTGCCAGCAATACCGAATATGAAAAACTGTTTTTT
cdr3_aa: CASNTEYEKLFF

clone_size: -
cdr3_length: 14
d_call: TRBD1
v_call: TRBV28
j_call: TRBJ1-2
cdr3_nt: TGTGCCAGCAGTCCAGGGACAGGGAGATATGGCTACACCTTC
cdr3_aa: CASSPGTGRYGYTF

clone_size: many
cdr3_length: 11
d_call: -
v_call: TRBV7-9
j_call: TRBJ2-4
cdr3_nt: TGTGCCAGCAGCTTATCCGGGTCCCGTTTCTTC
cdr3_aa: CASSLSGSRFF

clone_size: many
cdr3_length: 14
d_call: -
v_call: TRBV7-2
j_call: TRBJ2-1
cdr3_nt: TGTGCCAGCAGCCTTTCTCTGCGGGCCAATGAGCAGTTCTTC
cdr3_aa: CASSLSLRANEQFF

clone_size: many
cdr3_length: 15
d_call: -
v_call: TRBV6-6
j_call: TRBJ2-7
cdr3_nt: TGTGCCAGCAGTTATGGGGCAGGGGACGCCTACGAGCAGTACTTC
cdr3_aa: CASSYGAGDAYEQYF

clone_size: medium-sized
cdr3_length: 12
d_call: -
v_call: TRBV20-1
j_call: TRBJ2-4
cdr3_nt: TGCAGTGCTAGGACAGGAGAAAACATTCAGTACTTC
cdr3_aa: CSARTGENIQYF

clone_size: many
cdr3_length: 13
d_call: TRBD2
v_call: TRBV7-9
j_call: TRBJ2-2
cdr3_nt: TGTGCCAGCAGCTTTAGCGGGACCGGGGAGCTGTTTTTT
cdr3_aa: CASSFSGTGELFF

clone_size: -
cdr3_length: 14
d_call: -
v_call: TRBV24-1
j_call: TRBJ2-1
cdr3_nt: TGTGCCACCAGTGATTCCCCGTCAGTAAATGAGCAGTTCTTC
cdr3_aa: CATSDSPSVNEQFF

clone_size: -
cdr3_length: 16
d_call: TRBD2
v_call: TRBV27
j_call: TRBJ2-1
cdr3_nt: TGTGCCAGCACGTCCTTAGGGGCGGGGGCCTACAATGAGCAGTTCTTC
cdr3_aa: CASTSLGAGAYNEQFF

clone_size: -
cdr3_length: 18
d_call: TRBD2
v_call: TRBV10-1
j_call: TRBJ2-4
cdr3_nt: TGCGCCAGCACCATAGGACTAGTGATCCCCTTAGCCAAAAACATTCAGTACTTC
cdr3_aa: CASTIGLVIPLAKNIQYF

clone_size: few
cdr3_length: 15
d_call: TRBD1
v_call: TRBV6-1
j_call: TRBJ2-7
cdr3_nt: TGTGCCAGCAGCCGAATTTGGGACAGCACCTACGAGCAGTACTTC
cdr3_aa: CASSRIWDSTYEQYF

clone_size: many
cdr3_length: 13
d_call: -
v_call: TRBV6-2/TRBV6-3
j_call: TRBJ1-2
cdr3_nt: TGTGCCAGCAGCGTGACAGGCGCCTATGGCTACACCTTC
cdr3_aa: CASSVTGAYGYTF

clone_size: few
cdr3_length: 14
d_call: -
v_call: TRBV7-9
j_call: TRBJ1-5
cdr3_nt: TGTGCCAGCAGCTCGAACGGACCCCATCAGCCCCAGCATTTT
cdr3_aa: CASSSNGPHQPQHF

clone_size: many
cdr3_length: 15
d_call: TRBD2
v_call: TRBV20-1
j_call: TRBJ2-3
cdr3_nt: TGCAGTGCTAGTCGGGCCGGGAGGTTCACAGATACGCAGTATTTT
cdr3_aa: CSASRAGRFTDTQYF

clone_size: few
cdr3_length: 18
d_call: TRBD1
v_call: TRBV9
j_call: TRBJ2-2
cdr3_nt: TGTGCCAGCAGCCCGAAACCCACAGGGGGCTTGCGTCCCGGGGAGCTGTTTTTT
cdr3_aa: CASSPKPTGGLRPGELFF

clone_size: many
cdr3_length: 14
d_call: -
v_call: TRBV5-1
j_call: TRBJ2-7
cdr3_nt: TGCGCCAGCAGCTTGCGAGGGGAGCGCTACGAGCAGTACTTC
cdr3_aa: CASSLRGERYEQYF

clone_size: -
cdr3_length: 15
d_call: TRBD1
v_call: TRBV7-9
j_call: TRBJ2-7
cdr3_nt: TGTGCCAGCAGCTCTCGACAGGGCGTAATACGCGAGCAGTACTTC
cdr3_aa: CASSSRQGVIREQYF

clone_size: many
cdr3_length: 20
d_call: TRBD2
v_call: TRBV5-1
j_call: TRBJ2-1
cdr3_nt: TGCGCCAGCAGTCCTGGTCAAAGACTAGCGGGATGGACCGCATACAATGAGCAGTTCTTC
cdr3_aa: CASSPGQRLAGWTAYNEQFF

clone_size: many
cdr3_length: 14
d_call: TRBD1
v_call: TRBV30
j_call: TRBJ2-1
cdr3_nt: TGTGCCTGGAGTACCGGGACAGGCTGGAATGAGCAGTTCTTC
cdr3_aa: CAWSTGTGWNEQFF

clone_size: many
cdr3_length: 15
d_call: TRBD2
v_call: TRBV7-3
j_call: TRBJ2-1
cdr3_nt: TGTGCCAGCATCCTAGCGGGGGGGCCAAGAAATGAGCAGTTCTTC
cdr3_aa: CASILAGGPRNEQFF

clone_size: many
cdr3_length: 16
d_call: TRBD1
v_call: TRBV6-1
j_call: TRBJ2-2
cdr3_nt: TGTGCCAGCAGTGCCTCGACAGGGGTAGGCACCGGGGAGCTGTTTTTT
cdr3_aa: CASSASTGVGTGELFF

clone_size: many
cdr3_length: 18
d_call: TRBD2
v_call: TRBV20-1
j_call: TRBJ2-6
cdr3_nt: TGCAGTGCTCGCACCGGGACTAGCGGTAATTCTGGGGCCAACGTCCTGACTTTC
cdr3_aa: CSARTGTSGNSGANVLTF

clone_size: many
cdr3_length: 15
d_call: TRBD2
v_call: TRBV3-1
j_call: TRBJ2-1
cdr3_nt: TGTGCCAGCAGCCAAGCGGGAGGGGGGGTAAATGAGCAGTTCTTC
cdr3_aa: CASSQAGGGVNEQFF

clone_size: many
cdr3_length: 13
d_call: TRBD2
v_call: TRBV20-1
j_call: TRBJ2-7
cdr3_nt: TGCAGTGCGCATAGCGGGAGGGGTAGAGAGCAGTACTTC
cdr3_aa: CSAHSGRGREQYF

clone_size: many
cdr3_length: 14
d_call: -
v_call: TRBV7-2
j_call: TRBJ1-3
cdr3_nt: TGTGCCAGCAGCTTTGGGGGTGCTGGAAACACCATATATTTT
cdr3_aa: CASSFGGAGNTIYF

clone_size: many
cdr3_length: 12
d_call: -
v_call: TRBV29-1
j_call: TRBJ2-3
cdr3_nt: TGCAGCGTGAGGACTAGCACAGATACGCAGTATTTT
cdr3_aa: CSVRTSTDTQYF

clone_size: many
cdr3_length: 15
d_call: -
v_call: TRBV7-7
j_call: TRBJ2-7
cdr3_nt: TGTGCTAGCAGCGCCCAATTGGGGTTCTCCTACGAGCAGTACTTC
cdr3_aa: CASSAQLGFSYEQYF

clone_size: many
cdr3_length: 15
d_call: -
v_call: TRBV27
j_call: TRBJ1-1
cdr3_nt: TGTGCCAGCAGTTTAAAGGCAGGCGCGGGGACTGAAGCTTTCTTT
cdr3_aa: CASSLKAGAGTEAFF

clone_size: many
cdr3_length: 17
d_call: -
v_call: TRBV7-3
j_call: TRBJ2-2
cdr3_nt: TGTGCCAGCAGCCCAAGGGTCCTGAACTCTGTCACCGGGGAGCTGTTTTTT
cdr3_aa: CASSPRVLNSVTGELFF